This T cell receptor beta chain stems from a study of blood T cell repertoires in COVID-19. For the study at large: PBMCs, B-cell-depleted T cells, or T cells provided the cDNA or gDNA that made up the material.

There are 12 residues in the CDR3. Germline V gene data show CDR1 as SGHRS and CDR2 as YFSETQ. V was trimmed by 5 bases and J by 6 bases, leaving 10 bases between them. In the source study's methods: Reference gene primer amplification gave estimated nucleated cell counts. Assay: immunoSEQ multiplex PCR; the TCRdb copy retains only in-frame clones and omits some. Clonal size and the V and J genes are those of that table, whereas D and trimming came from the DNA. The sample includes some 120,000 clones, 65% to 80% of them seen just once. This clone was counted ten times or more. The chain links TRBV5-1 to TRBJ2-3; no clear D. Sequenced material: peripheral blood. The clonotype originates from a human donor with acute or convalescent COVID-19. The donor label of this sample is uncertain. The CDR3 protein is CASRPNQDTQYF. The CDR3 DNA sequence: TGCGCCAGCAGACCAAACCAGGATACGCAGTATTTT.